The rows below give T cell receptor beta chains drawn from one sample of a study of CD8 T cells in Susac syndrome. TCRdb ran MiXCR on the immunoSEQ multiplex PCR reads and lists one entry per CDR3 protein. The sample carries around 110,000 distinct CDR3 sequences, nearly 96% recorded once. The sample taken for sequencing was CD4+ T cells from PBMCs. Source of these receptors: a human donor with Susac syndrome. Both conserved end residues are part of each CDR3. Each record gives: clone size, V gene, J gene, D gene, CDR3 DNA, CDR3 protein. A D gene is named only where the DNA matches it firmly. The size field is filled for only some rows; it gives once, few, many or a size class.

clone_size: -
v_call: TRBV5-6
j_call: TRBJ2-7
d_call: -
cdr3_nt: TGTGCCAGCAGCCCAACGATTCCGGGAGAGCAGTACTTC
cdr3_aa: CASSPTIPGEQYF

clone_size: -
v_call: TRBV3-1
j_call: TRBJ2-1
d_call: TRBD2
cdr3_nt: TGTGCCAGCAGCCCCCTAGCGGAATCAAGTGAGCAGTTCTTC
cdr3_aa: CASSPLAESSEQFF

clone_size: once
v_call: TRBV11-2
j_call: TRBJ2-1
d_call: -
cdr3_nt: TGTGCCAGCAGTCCCACCGGGGAAGATGAGCAGTTCTTC
cdr3_aa: CASSPTGEDEQFF

clone_size: -
v_call: TRBV30
j_call: TRBJ2-3
d_call: TRBD2
cdr3_nt: TGTGCCTGGAGTGTAGGCGGGGGGGGAGATACGCAGTATTTT
cdr3_aa: CAWSVGGGGDTQYF

clone_size: once
v_call: TRBV20-1
j_call: TRBJ1-5
d_call: TRBD1
cdr3_nt: TGCAGTGCCAGAGAGAGGGGGCATCAGCCCCAGCATTTT
cdr3_aa: CSARERGHQPQHF

clone_size: -
v_call: TRBV20-1
j_call: TRBJ2-4
d_call: -
cdr3_nt: TGCAGTGCTATACGGGATTGGGCCAAAAACATTCAGTACTTC
cdr3_aa: CSAIRDWAKNIQYF

clone_size: -
v_call: TRBV7-9
j_call: TRBJ2-5
d_call: -
cdr3_nt: TGTGCCAGCAGCTTAAGGCTAAATCAAGAGACCCAGTACTTC
cdr3_aa: CASSLRLNQETQYF

clone_size: -
v_call: TRBV6-2/TRBV6-3
j_call: TRBJ2-4
d_call: -
cdr3_nt: TGTGCCAGCAGTTACTCGTTGGGCGAAGCCAAAAACATTCAGTACTTC
cdr3_aa: CASSYSLGEAKNIQYF

clone_size: -
v_call: TRBV5-4
j_call: TRBJ1-2
d_call: -
cdr3_nt: TGTGCCAGCAGCCGTATTAAGGACTATGGCTACACCTTC
cdr3_aa: CASSRIKDYGYTF

clone_size: -
v_call: TRBV29-1
j_call: TRBJ2-3
d_call: TRBD2
cdr3_nt: TGCAGCGTCCTCCCTTATGGGGCTAGCGGAACAGATACGCAGTATTTT
cdr3_aa: CSVLPYGASGTDTQYF

clone_size: -
v_call: TRBV20-1
j_call: TRBJ2-1
d_call: -
cdr3_nt: TGCAGTGCTAGATCTCTAACCAACTACAATGAGCAGTTCTTC
cdr3_aa: CSARSLTNYNEQFF

clone_size: -
v_call: TRBV3-1
j_call: TRBJ2-2
d_call: -
cdr3_nt: TGTGCCAGCAGCCTTGTACCCGGGGAGCTGTTTTTT
cdr3_aa: CASSLVPGELFF

clone_size: -
v_call: TRBV5-4
j_call: TRBJ1-1
d_call: -
cdr3_nt: TGTGCCAGCAGCTTAGGGGGGCAAGCGGCAACTGAAGCTTTCTTT
cdr3_aa: CASSLGGQAATEAFF

clone_size: -
v_call: TRBV29-1
j_call: TRBJ2-5
d_call: -
cdr3_nt: TGCAGCGTTGAACATTGGCTGGGAGAGACCCAGTACTTC
cdr3_aa: CSVEHWLGETQYF

clone_size: -
v_call: TRBV28
j_call: TRBJ2-1
d_call: -
cdr3_nt: TGTGCCAGCATCGACAGGTCCTACAATGAGCAGTTCTTC
cdr3_aa: CASIDRSYNEQFF

clone_size: -
v_call: TRBV20-1
j_call: TRBJ2-1
d_call: TRBD2
cdr3_nt: TGCAGTGCTTCCTCCGGGACTAGCGCGCTCTTC
cdr3_aa: CSASSGTSALF

clone_size: -
v_call: TRBV27
j_call: TRBJ2-5
d_call: TRBD1
cdr3_nt: TGTGCCAGCAGTTCGCGACAGGGGGAGACCCAGTACTTC
cdr3_aa: CASSSRQGETQYF

clone_size: -
v_call: TRBV5-6
j_call: TRBJ2-7
d_call: -
cdr3_nt: TGTGCCAGCAGCCTCATGGCTAGTCCAGGGTACTACGAGCAGTACTTC
cdr3_aa: CASSLMASPGYYEQYF

clone_size: -
v_call: TRBV20-1
j_call: TRBJ2-1
d_call: -
cdr3_nt: TGCAGTGCTAGTGGCGGCAACAATGAGCAGTTCTTC
cdr3_aa: CSASGGNNEQFF

clone_size: -
v_call: TRBV20-1
j_call: TRBJ2-3
d_call: TRBD2
cdr3_nt: TGCAGTGCTAGCCGGGGGGGAGTCGCCGCAGATACGCAGTATTTT
cdr3_aa: CSASRGGVAADTQYF

clone_size: -
v_call: TRBV9
j_call: TRBJ1-2
d_call: -
cdr3_nt: TGTGCCAGCAGCGCGTCAGGGGACCACTATGGCTACACCTTC
cdr3_aa: CASSASGDHYGYTF

clone_size: -
v_call: TRBV12-3/TRBV12-4
j_call: TRBJ2-2
d_call: TRBD1
cdr3_nt: TGTGCCAGCAGTCTAGGACAGGCCGGGGAGCTGTTTTTT
cdr3_aa: CASSLGQAGELFF

clone_size: -
v_call: TRBV29-1
j_call: TRBJ1-1
d_call: -
cdr3_nt: TGCAGCGTTGAAGTTCAAGGGAGAACTGAAGCTTTCTTT
cdr3_aa: CSVEVQGRTEAFF

clone_size: -
v_call: TRBV20-1
j_call: TRBJ2-5
d_call: -
cdr3_nt: TGCAGTGGCCAGAGGTCCGGCAAACCAGTAGAGACCCAGTACTTC
cdr3_aa: CSGQRSGKPVETQYF

clone_size: -
v_call: TRBV29-1
j_call: TRBJ1-2
d_call: -
cdr3_nt: TGCAGCGTTGATGTCTGGGAAAACTATGGCTACACCTTC
cdr3_aa: CSVDVWENYGYTF

clone_size: -
v_call: TRBV25-1
j_call: TRBJ2-1
d_call: -
cdr3_nt: TGTGCCAGCAGAGGCTCGTACAATGAGCAGTTCTTC
cdr3_aa: CASRGSYNEQFF

clone_size: -
v_call: TRBV7-2
j_call: TRBJ2-5
d_call: -
cdr3_nt: TGTGCCAGCAGTAAACTGGGGCGAGAGACCCAGTACTTC
cdr3_aa: CASSKLGRETQYF

clone_size: -
v_call: TRBV7-7
j_call: TRBJ2-3
d_call: -
cdr3_nt: TGTGCTAGCAGCTTAACCAGGGAAGATACGCAGTATTTT
cdr3_aa: CASSLTREDTQYF

clone_size: -
v_call: TRBV30
j_call: TRBJ2-1
d_call: -
cdr3_nt: TGTGCCTGGGCCACGGGCGCCAATGAGCAGTTCTTC
cdr3_aa: CAWATGANEQFF

clone_size: -
v_call: TRBV20-1
j_call: TRBJ1-5
d_call: -
cdr3_nt: TGCAGTGCTTGGACAGTTGCCCTTAGCAATCAGCCCCAGCATTTT
cdr3_aa: CSAWTVALSNQPQHF

clone_size: -
v_call: TRBV3-1
j_call: TRBJ2-5
d_call: -
cdr3_nt: TGTGCCAGCAGCCAACCGGCCTTGGGCGGGCGGGAGACCCAGTACTTC
cdr3_aa: CASSQPALGGRETQYF

clone_size: -
v_call: TRBV19
j_call: TRBJ1-1
d_call: -
cdr3_nt: TGTGCCAGTAGTCCTGGGATCACCGCTGAAGCTTTCTTT
cdr3_aa: CASSPGITAEAFF

clone_size: -
v_call: TRBV29-1
j_call: TRBJ1-1
d_call: -
cdr3_nt: TGCAGCGCCCCGACGCAGGTCCTGAACACTGAAGCTTTCTTT
cdr3_aa: CSAPTQVLNTEAFF

clone_size: -
v_call: TRBV18
j_call: TRBJ2-1
d_call: -
cdr3_nt: TGTGCCAGCTCTCCCCTCCTAAATCCCCCTGAGCAGTTCTTC
cdr3_aa: CASSPLLNPPEQFF

clone_size: -
v_call: TRBV5-1
j_call: TRBJ2-1
d_call: -
cdr3_nt: TGCGCCAGCAGCCCGGGGGACAGACACAATGAGCAGTTCTTC
cdr3_aa: CASSPGDRHNEQFF

clone_size: -
v_call: TRBV6-2/TRBV6-3
j_call: TRBJ2-5
d_call: -
cdr3_nt: TGTGCCAGCAGTTCCGGCGGGCTGGTCGGCGGCGAGACCCAGTACTTC
cdr3_aa: CASSSGGLVGGETQYF

clone_size: -
v_call: TRBV15
j_call: TRBJ2-5
d_call: -
cdr3_nt: TGTGCCACCAGCAGAGGGGGGAGAAACCAAGAGACCCAGTACTTC
cdr3_aa: CATSRGGRNQETQYF

clone_size: -
v_call: TRBV18
j_call: TRBJ2-5
d_call: -
cdr3_nt: TGTGCCAGCTCACCCGGACAGTTGATACAAGAGACCCAGTACTTC
cdr3_aa: CASSPGQLIQETQYF

clone_size: -
v_call: TRBV18
j_call: TRBJ2-5
d_call: -
cdr3_nt: TGTGCCAGCTCACCACCGGGGAAAGAGACCCAGTACTTC
cdr3_aa: CASSPPGKETQYF

clone_size: few
v_call: TRBV5-4
j_call: TRBJ2-5
d_call: TRBD1
cdr3_nt: TGTGCCAGCAGCCCCGGACAGGGGGGGGAGACCCAGTACTTC
cdr3_aa: CASSPGQGGETQYF

clone_size: -
v_call: TRBV5-1
j_call: TRBJ2-2
d_call: TRBD1
cdr3_nt: TGCGCCAGCAGCTTGAAGGCTCGGGACAGGGCTGCCGGGGAGCTGTTTTTT
cdr3_aa: CASSLKARDRAAGELFF

clone_size: -
v_call: TRBV5-6
j_call: TRBJ2-1
d_call: TRBD2
cdr3_nt: TGTGCCAGCAGCTTGCGGGGAGGGGCCAATGAGCAGTTCTTC
cdr3_aa: CASSLRGGANEQFF

clone_size: -
v_call: TRBV9
j_call: TRBJ2-3
d_call: -
cdr3_nt: TGTGCCAGCAGCGTAGAACCGGGAGACACAGATACGCAGTATTTT
cdr3_aa: CASSVEPGDTDTQYF

clone_size: -
v_call: TRBV2
j_call: TRBJ2-1
d_call: -
cdr3_nt: TGTGCCAGCAGTGAAATGGGGGCGGGGCTTGGGGATGAGCAGTTCTTC
cdr3_aa: CASSEMGAGLGDEQFF

clone_size: -
v_call: TRBV20-1
j_call: TRBJ2-1
d_call: -
cdr3_nt: TGCAGTGCCCATGCCTCTGTGGGGGGCTCCTACAATGAGCAGTTCTTC
cdr3_aa: CSAHASVGGSYNEQFF

clone_size: -
v_call: TRBV7-6
j_call: TRBJ1-5
d_call: TRBD1
cdr3_nt: TGTGCCAGCAGCTCCCGGGACAGTAGCAATCAGCCCCAGCATTTT
cdr3_aa: CASSSRDSSNQPQHF

clone_size: -
v_call: TRBV20-1
j_call: TRBJ2-1
d_call: -
cdr3_nt: TGCAGTTGTTTTGGAAGGTCCTACAATGAGCAGTTCTTC
cdr3_aa: CSCFGRSYNEQFF

clone_size: -
v_call: TRBV9
j_call: TRBJ2-7
d_call: TRBD1
cdr3_nt: TGTGCCAGCAGCTCCGGGACAGGGAGCTACGAGCAGTACTTC
cdr3_aa: CASSSGTGSYEQYF